Ten or more counts support the clone carrying this T cell receptor (beta chain). This sample was included in a study of T cells after yellow fever vaccination. TCRdb itself ran the 5' RACE reads through MiXCR, one entry per CDR3 protein. The sample has over 130,000 distinct CDR3 sequences; 7.7% are singletons. The sequencing used CD4+ T cells sorted from PBMCs, collected 5 days after the yellow fever booster vaccination. This sequence was found in a man aged 25-45 years who received the YFV17D yellow fever vaccine.

The CDR3: CSAALGAKPGELFF. CDR3 bases: TGCAGTGCCGCTCTAGGGGCAAAGCCTGGGGAGCTGTTTTTT. The genes are TRBV20-1 and TRBJ2-2, with D maybe TRBD1 (5 bases). Germline V CDR1 and CDR2: DFQATT, SNEGSKA (reference sequence). This CDR3 has 14 residues. The V gene lost 6 bases and the J gene lost 8 bases, with 19 bases spanning the gap.